The clone carrying this T cell receptor beta chain was picked up many times. The record originates from a study of T cells in Graves' hyperthyroidism and ophthalmopathy. RNA transcripts served as the template for amplifying TCR beta CDR3 regions. With the HTBI primer set, the TCR CDR3 went through a first round of RT-PCR. TCRdb redid the calling of the multiplex PCR reads with MiXCR, one entry per CDR3 protein. The data hold about 400,000 distinct CDR3 sequences, with approximately 14% observed a single time. CDR3 length equals 13 residues. Germline V CDR1 and CDR2: SGHTA, FQGNSA. Trimming took 6 bases from V and 6 from J, leaving 15 bases between them.

The sequence was collected from a woman younger than 35 with Graves' hyperthyroidism that later progressed to Graves' ophthalmopathy. The material sequenced was blood. This chain uses TRBV7-2 with TRBJ2-7; D is possibly TRBD1 or TRBD2 (5 bases each). In DNA form, the CDR3 reads TGTGCCAGCAGACCCCTGGCCGGGGCCGAGCAGTACTTC. Protein: CASRPLAGAEQYF.